The 8 T cell receptor beta chains in this list originate from one sample, sequenced in a study of blood T cell repertoires in COVID-19. Sequencing was performed with immunoSEQ multiplex PCR; in TCRdb, only in-frame clones are kept and a portion is missing. The data hold 250,000 to 350,000 clones, with 70% to 90% observed a single time. Sequencing was carried out using PBMCs or T cells enriched from blood (not recorded which). The source is a woman younger than 45 who had recovered from COVID-19.

The rearrangement uses TRBV5-1 and TRBJ1-4; D might be TRBD1 (6 bases). The CDR3 runs to 15 residues. CDR1 is SGHRS and CDR2 is YFSETQ in the germline V gene. Between the trimmed V and J ends, which lost 0 bases and 7 bases, there was a span of 13 bases. The CDR3 loop is CASSLDRAGGEKLFF. DNA of the CDR3: TGCGCCAGCAGCTTGGACAGGGCGGGCGGTGAAAAACTGTTTTTT. The whole variable domain, filled in from reference TRBV5-1 and TRBJ1-4, reads KAGVTQTPRYLIKTRGQQVTLSCSPISGHRSVSWYQQTPGQGLQFLFEYFSETQRNKGNFPGRFSGRQFSNSRSEMNVSTLELGDSALYLCASSLDRAGGEKLFFGSGTQLSVL.

V usage is TRBV10-3 and J usage is TRBJ2-7, with TRBD1 identical over 7 bases. V was pared by 9 bases and J by 0 bases, with 5 bases of the junction left unmatched. In germline, CDR1 is ENHRY, CDR2 SYGVKD. The CDR3 spans 13 residues. CDR3 DNA: TGTGCCATACAGGGGATCAGCTCCTACGAGCAGTACTTC. Translating it yields CAIQGISSYEQYF.

V is TRBV3-1 (or the pseudogene TRBV3-2) and J is TRBJ2-7; 7 positions agree with TRBD2. CDR3 length: 16 residues. V was pared by 0 bases and J by 7 bases, with 12 bases of the junction left unmatched. Looked up from germline, CDR1 is LGHDT and CDR2 is YNNKEL (reference sequence). For the CDR3, the DNA is TGTGCCAGCAGCCAAGATCTTGACTGGGGGGGGGAAGAGCAGTACTTC. It encodes CASSQDLDWGGEEQYF.

This clone was seen many times. This chain connects TRBV5-6 to TRBJ1-6; no reliable D call. V lost 0 bases and J 7 bases, leaving 14 bases between the germline ends. The CDR3 consists of 16 residues. CDR1 SGHDT and CDR2 YYEEEE come from the germline V gene. The CDR3 DNA reads TGTGCCAGCAGCTTGGGCCCGACTCAAATCAATTCACCCCTCCACTTT. This translates into CASSLGPTQINSPLHF.

This chain connects TRBV7-9 to TRBJ1-1; no definite D call. The germline V and J ends were trimmed by 4 bases and 4 bases, with 16 bases remaining between them. The CDR3 length is 15 residues. The germline V gene encodes CDR1 SEHNR and CDR2 FQNEAQ (reference sequence). CDR3 coding DNA: TGTGCCAGCAGCTCCTCCCCTCGGGGTGGCACTGAAGCTTTCTTT. Translating gives CASSSSPRGGTEAFF.

The rearrangement uses TRBV7-8 and TRBJ1-2, with 7 bases identical to TRBD1. The germline gives CDR1 SGHVS, CDR2 FQNEAQ. The CDR3 sequence is 16 residues long. Germline trimming cut 5 bases from V and 0 bases from J; bases unmatched to any gene: 9. The CDR3 nucleotides are TGTGCCAGCAGCGCCCAGGACAGGCCGACTAACTATGGCTACACCTTC. As protein: CASSAQDRPTNYGYTF.

This rearrangement joins TRBV11-2 to TRBJ2-5; 11 nucleotides agree with TRBD1. V was pared by 5 bases and J by 9 bases, with 8 bases of the junction left unmatched. Germline loops: CDR1 SGHAT, CDR2 FQNNGV. The CDR3 is 14 amino acids. CDR3 nucleotide sequence: TGTGCCAGCAGCGGACAGGGGGCGAGCGGGCCCCAGTACTTC. Its protein is CASSGQGASGPQYF.

V usage is TRBV19 and J usage is TRBJ1-6, with D possibly matching TRBD1 (5 bases). V was trimmed by 5 bases and J by 7 bases, leaving 12 bases between them. This CDR3 region has 14 residues. Germline V CDR1 and CDR2: LNHDA, SQIVND (reference sequence). The CDR3 loop reads CASSEQVVNSPLHF. CDR3 nucleotides: TGTGCCAGTAGTGAACAGGTTGTGAATTCACCCCTCCACTTT.